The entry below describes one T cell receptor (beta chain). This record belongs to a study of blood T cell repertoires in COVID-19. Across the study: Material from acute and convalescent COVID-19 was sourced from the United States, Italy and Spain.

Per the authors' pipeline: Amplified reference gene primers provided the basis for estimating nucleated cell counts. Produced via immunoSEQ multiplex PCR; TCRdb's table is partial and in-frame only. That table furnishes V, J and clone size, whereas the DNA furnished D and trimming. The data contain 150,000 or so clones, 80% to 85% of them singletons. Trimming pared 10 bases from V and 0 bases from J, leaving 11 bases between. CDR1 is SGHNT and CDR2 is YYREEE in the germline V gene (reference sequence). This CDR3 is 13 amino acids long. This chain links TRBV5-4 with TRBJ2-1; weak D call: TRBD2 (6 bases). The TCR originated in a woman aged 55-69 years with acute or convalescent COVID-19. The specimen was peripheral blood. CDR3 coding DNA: TGTGCCGGCGGGATATCCTCCTACAATGAGCAGTTCTTC. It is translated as CAGGISSYNEQFF.